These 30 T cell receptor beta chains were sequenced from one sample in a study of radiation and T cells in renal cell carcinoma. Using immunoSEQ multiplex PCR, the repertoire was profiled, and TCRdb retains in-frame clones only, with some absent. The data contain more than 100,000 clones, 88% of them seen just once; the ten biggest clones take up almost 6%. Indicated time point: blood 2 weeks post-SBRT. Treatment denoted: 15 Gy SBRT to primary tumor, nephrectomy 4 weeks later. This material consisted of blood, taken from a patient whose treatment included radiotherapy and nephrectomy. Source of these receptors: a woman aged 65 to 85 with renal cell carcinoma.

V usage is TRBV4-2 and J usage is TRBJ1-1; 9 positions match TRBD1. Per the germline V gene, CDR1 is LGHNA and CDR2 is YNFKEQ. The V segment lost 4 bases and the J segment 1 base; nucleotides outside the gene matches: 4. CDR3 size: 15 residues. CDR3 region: CASSRGGQGNTEAFF. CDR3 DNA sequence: TGTGCCAGCAGCCGTGGGGGACAGGGGAACACTGAAGCTTTCTTT.

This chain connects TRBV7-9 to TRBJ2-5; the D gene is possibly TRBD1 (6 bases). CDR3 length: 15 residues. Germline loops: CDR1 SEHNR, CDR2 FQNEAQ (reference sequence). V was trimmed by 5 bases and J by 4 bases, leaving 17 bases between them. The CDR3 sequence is CASSPGRTEPETQYF. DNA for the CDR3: TGTGCCAGCAGCCCCGGGCGGACAGAACCAGAGACCCAGTACTTC.

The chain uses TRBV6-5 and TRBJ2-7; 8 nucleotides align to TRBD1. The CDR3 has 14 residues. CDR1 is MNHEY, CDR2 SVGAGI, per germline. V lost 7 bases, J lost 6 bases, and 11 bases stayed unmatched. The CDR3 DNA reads TGTGCCAGCACCTCCTCCCTGGGGACAGGCGAGCAGTACTTC. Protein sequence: CASTSSLGTGEQYF.

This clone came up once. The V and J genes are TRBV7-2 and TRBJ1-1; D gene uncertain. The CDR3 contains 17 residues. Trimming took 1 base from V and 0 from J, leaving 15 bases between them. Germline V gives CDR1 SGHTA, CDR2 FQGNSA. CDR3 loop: CASSLVLGFGMNTEAFF. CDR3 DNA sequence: TGTGCCAGCAGCTTAGTTCTGGGGTTCGGGATGAACACTGAAGCTTTCTTT.

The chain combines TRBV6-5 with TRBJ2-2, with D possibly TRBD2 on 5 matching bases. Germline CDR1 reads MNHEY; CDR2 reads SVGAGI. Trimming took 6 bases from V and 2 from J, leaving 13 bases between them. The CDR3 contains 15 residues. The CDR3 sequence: CASRDQRRNTGELFF. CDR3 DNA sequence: TGTGCCAGCAGGGACCAGCGGAGAAACACCGGGGAGCTGTTTTTT.

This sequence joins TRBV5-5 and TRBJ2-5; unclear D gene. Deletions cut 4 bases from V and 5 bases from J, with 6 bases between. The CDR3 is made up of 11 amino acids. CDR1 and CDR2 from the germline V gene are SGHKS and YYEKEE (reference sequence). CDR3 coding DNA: TGTGCCAGCAGCGTCACGGAGACCCAGTACTTC. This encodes CASSVTETQYF.

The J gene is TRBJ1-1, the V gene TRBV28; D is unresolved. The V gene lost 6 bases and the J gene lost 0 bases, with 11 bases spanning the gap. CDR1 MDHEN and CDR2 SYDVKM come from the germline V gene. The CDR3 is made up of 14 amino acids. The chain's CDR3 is CASRQPDMNTEAFF. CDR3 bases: TGTGCCAGCAGGCAGCCGGATATGAACACTGAAGCTTTCTTT.

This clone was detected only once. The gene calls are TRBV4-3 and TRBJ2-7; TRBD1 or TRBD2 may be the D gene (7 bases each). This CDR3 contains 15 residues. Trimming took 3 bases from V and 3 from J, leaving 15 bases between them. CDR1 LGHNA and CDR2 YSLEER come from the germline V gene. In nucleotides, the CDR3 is TGCGCCAGCAGCCAGGAGCGGGACAGTAACTACGAGCAGTACTTC. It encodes CASSQERDSNYEQYF.

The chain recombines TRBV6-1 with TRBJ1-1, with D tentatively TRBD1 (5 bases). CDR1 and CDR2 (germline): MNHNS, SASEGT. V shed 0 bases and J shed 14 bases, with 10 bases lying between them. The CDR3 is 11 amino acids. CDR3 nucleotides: TGTGCCAGCAGTGAAGCGAGGCGGGGCTTCTTT. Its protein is CASSEARRGFF.

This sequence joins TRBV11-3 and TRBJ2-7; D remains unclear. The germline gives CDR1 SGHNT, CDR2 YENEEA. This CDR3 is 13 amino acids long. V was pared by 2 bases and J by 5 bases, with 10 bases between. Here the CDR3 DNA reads TGTGCCAGCAGCTTAATCCCGGGCGACGAGCAGTACTTC. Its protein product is CASSLIPGDEQYF.

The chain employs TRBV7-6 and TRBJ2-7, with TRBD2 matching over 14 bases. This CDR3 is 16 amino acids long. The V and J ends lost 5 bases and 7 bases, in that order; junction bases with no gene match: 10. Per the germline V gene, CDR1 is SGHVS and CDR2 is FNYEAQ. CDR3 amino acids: CASSRLAGGFDDEQYF. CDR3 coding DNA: TGTGCCAGCAGCCGACTAGCGGGGGGGTTCGATGATGAGCAGTACTTC.

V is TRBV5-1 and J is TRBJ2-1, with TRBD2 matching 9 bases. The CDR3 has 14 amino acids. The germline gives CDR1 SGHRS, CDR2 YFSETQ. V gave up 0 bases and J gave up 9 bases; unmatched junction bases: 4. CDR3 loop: CASSLALAGSEQFF. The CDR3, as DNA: TGCGCCAGCAGCTTGGCCCTAGCGGGGTCTGAGCAGTTCTTC. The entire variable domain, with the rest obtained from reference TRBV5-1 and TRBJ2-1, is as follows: KAGVTQTPRYLIKTRGQQVTLSCSPISGHRSVSWYQQTPGQGLQFLFEYFSETQRNKGNFPGRFSGRQFSNSRSEMNVSTLELGDSALYLCASSLALAGSEQFFGPGTRLTVL.

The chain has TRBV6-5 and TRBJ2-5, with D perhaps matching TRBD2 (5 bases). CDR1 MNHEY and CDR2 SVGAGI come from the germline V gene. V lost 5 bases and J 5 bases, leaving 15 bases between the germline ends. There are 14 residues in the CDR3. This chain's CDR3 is CASSARVLDETQYF. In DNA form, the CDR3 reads TGTGCCAGCAGTGCGCGGGTCCTTGATGAGACCCAGTACTTC.

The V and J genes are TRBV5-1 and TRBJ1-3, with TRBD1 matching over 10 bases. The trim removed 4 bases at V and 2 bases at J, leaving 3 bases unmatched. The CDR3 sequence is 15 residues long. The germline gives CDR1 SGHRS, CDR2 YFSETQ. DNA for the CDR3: TGCGCCAGCAGCGCCGGGACAGGGGCTGGAAACACCATATATTTT. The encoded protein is CASSAGTGAGNTIYF.

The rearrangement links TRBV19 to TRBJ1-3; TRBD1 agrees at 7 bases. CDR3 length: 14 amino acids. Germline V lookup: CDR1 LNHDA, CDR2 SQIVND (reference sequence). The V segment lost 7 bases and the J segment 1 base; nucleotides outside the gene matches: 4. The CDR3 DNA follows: TGTGCCAGTACGGGACAGTTTTCTGGAAACACCATATATTTT. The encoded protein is CASTGQFSGNTIYF.

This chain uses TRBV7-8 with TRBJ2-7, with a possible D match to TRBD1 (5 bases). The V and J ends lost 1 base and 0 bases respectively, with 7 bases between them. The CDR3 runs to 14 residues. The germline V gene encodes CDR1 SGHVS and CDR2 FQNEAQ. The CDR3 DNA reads TGTGCCAGCAGCTTAGTGGACAACTCCTACGAGCAGTACTTC. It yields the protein CASSLVDNSYEQYF.

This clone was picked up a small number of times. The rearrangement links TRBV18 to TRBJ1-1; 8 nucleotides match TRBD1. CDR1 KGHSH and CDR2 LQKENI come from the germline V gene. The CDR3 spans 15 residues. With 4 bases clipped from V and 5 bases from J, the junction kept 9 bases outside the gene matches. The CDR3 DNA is TGTGCCAGCTCACTATCGACAGGGGAAGGAACTGAAGCTTTCTTT. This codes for CASSLSTGEGTEAFF.

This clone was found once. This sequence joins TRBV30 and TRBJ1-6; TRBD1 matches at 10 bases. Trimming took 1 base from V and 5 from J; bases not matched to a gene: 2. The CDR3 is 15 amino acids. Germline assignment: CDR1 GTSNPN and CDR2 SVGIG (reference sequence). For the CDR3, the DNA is TGTGCCTGGAGTGGACAGGGGGCGAATAATTCACCCCTCCACTTT. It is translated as CAWSGQGANNSPLHF. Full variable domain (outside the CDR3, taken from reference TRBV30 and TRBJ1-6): SQTIHQWPATLVQPVGSPLSLECTVEGTSNPNLYWYRQAAGRGLQLLFYSVGIGQISSEVPQNLSASRPQDRQFILSSKKLLLSDSGFYLCAWSGQGANNSPLHFGNGTRLTVT.

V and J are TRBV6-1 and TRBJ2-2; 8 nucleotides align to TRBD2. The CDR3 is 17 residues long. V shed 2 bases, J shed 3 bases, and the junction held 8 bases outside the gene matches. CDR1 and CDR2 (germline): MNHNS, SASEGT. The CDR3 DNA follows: TGTGCCAGCAGTGAAAGGGGAGCGGGGGCGTACACCGGGGAGCTGTTTTTT. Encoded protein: CASSERGAGAYTGELFF.

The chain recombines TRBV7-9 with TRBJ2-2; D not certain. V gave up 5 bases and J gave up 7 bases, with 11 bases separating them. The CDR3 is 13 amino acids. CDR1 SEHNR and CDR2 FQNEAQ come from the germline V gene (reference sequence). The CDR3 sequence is CASSRISGGELFF. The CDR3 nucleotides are TGTGCCAGCAGCCGGATCTCAGGCGGGGAGCTGTTTTTT.

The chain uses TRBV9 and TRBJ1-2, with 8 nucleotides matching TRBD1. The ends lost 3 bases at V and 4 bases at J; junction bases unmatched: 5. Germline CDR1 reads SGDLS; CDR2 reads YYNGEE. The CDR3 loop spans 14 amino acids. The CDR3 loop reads CASSAWTGPYGYTF. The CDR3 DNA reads TGTGCCAGCAGCGCCTGGACAGGGCCCTATGGCTACACCTTC.

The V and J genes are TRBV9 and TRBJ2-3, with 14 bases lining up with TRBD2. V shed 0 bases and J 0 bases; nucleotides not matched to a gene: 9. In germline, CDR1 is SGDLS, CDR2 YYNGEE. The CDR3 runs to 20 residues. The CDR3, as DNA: TGTGCCAGCAGCGTAGCCGGGACTAGCGGGGGTTTGGTAAGCACAGATACGCAGTATTTT. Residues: CASSVAGTSGGLVSTDTQYF. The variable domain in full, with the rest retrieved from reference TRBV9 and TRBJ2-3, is DSGVTQTPKHLITATGQRVTLRCSPRSGDLSVYWYQQSLDQGLQFLIQYYNGEERAKGNILERFSAQQFPDLHSELNLSSLELGDSALYFCASSVAGTSGGLVSTDTQYFGPGTRLTVL.

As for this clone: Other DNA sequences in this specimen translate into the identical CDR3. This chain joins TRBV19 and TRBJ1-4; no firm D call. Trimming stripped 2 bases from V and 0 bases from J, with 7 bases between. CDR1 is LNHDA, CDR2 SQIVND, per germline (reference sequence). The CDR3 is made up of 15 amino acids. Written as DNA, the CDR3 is TGTGCCAGTAGTATATCTAGAGCAACTAATGAAAAACTGTTTTTT. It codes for CASSISRATNEKLFF.

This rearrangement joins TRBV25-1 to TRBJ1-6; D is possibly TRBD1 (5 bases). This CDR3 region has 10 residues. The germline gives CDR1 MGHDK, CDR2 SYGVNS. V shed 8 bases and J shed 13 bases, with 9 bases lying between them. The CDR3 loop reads CASGRGPLHF. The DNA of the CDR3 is TGTGCCAGCGGGAGGGGTCCCCTCCACTTT.

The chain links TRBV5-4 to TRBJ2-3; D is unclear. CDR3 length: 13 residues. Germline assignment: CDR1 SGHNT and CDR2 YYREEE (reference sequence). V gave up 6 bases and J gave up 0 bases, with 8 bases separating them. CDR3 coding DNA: TGTGCCAGCACCTTCGGTAGCACAGATACGCAGTATTTT. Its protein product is CASTFGSTDTQYF.

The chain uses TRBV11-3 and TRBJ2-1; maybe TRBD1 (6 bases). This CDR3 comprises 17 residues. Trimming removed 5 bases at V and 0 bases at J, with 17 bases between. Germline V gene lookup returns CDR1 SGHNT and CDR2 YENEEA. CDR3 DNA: TGTGCCAGCAGCGCCTTACAGGGCTCGAGCTCCTACAATGAGCAGTTCTTC. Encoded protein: CASSALQGSSSYNEQFF.

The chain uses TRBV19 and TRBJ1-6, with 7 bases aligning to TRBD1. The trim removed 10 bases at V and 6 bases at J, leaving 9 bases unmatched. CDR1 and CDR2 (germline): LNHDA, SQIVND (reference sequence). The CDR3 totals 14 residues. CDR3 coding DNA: TGTGCCACCAAAAGGGACAGTTCTAATTCACCCCTCCACTTT. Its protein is CATKRDSSNSPLHF.

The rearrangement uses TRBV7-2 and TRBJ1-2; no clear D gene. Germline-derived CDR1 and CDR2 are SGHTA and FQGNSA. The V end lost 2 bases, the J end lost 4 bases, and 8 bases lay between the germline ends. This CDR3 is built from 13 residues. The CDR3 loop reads CASSLNPGYGYTF. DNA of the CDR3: TGTGCCAGCAGCTTAAACCCGGGCTATGGCTACACCTTC.

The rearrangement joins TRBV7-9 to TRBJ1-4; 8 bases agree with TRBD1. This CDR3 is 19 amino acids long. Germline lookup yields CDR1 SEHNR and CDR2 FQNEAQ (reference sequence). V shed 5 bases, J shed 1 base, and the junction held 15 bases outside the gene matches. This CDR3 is CASSRIRTGRVETNEKLFF. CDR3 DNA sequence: TGTGCCAGCAGCCGCATAAGGACAGGGAGAGTAGAAACTAATGAAAAACTGTTTTTT. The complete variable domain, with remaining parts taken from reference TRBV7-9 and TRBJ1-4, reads DTGVSQNPRHKITKRGQNVTFRCDPISEHNRLYWYRQTLGQGPEFLTYFQNEAQLEKSRLLSDRFSAERPKGSFSTLEIQRTEQGDSAMYLCASSRIRTGRVETNEKLFFGSGTQLSVL.

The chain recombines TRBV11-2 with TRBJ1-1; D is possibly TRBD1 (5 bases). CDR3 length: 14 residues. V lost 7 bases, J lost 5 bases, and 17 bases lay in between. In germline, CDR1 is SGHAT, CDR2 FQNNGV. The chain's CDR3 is CASNNQIRGTEAFF. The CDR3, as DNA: TGTGCCAGCAACAATCAAATTCGGGGGACTGAAGCTTTCTTT.